Below are 2 T cell receptor beta chains sequenced from a single sample in a study of post-analysis software for immune sequencing data. No cognate antigen is known for these TCRs. Study findings and constraints: Among a handful of TRBV segments more frequent in patients than controls were TRBV5-6, TRBV5-1 and TRBV20-1.

Unique molecular identifiers were present in the TCR beta cDNA libraries. TCRdb reprocessed the PCR reads with MiXCR, giving one entry per CDR3 protein. The data show approximately 260,000 distinct CDR3 sequences, with 35% to 40% seen just once and 4% to 6% held by the top ten. The sample was blood. The receptors stem from a girl aged 5-17 years with multiple sclerosis.

Comments on this clonotype: This may arise from a read error, as a much more abundant clone is one base away. J is TRBJ2-1 and V is TRBV29-1, with a tentative D call TRBD1 (6 bases). The CDR3 has 12 amino acids. Germline CDR1 reads SQVTM; CDR2 reads ANQGSEA. The CDR3 loop is CNASTGFHEQFF. For the CDR3, the DNA is TGCAACGCCTCCACAGGGTTCCATGAGCAGTTCTTC.

This clonotype has more than one count but fewer than ten. The V gene is TRBV3-1, the J gene TRBJ1-2; D is uncertain. Deletions cut 1 base from V and 4 bases from J, with 16 bases between. There are 16 residues in the CDR3. Germline-derived CDR1 and CDR2 are LGHDT and YNNKEL (reference sequence). CDR3 residues: CASSQGSLREVYGYTF. The CDR3 DNA reads as TGTGCCAGCAGCCAAGGTTCTTTGCGGGAGGTCTATGGCTACACCTTC.